The 27 T cell receptor beta chains reported below all come from one sample, sequenced in a study of CD8 T cells in ankylosing spondylitis. Overall study findings and caveats: For ankylosing spondylitis blood, a TCR beta motif of fewer than 10 highly homologous variants appeared characteristic.

A single record per CDR3 protein comes from TCRdb applying MiXCR to the 5' RACE reads. The table has under 850,000 distinct CDR3 sequences, 15% to 20% seen once; the top ten hold roughly a fifth. For these TCRs, the target antigens are not known. Sequencing was carried out using blood, either unsorted or a sorted T cell fraction (not recorded which). These receptors were collected from a male donor with ankylosing spondylitis.

V is TRBV15 and J is TRBJ2-7; D gene ambiguous. CDR1 LNHNV and CDR2 YYDKDF come from the germline V gene (reference sequence). V dropped 0 bases and J dropped 3 bases, with 12 bases sitting between them. The CDR3 runs 15 residues. The CDR3 DNA is TGTGCCACCAGCAGAGAAGGGTCGGATTTCTACGAGCAGTACTTC. It is translated as CATSREGSDFYEQYF. The full variable domain, rest sourced from reference TRBV15 and TRBJ2-7, is DAMVIQNPRYQVTQFGKPVTLSCSQTLNHNVMYWYQQKSSQAPKLLFHYYDKDFNNEADTPDNFQSRRPNTSFCFLDIRSPGLGDTAMYLCATSREGSDFYEQYFGPGTRLTVT.

This clonotype turned up a few times. This chain joins TRBV7-2 and TRBJ2-5; D assignment may be TRBD1 or TRBD2 (6 bases each). V was shortened by 3 bases and J by 8 bases, with 10 bases between the two germline ends. The CDR3 has 12 amino acids. CDR1 is SGHTA, CDR2 FQGNSA, per germline. The CDR3 sequence: CASSLGGPTQYF. CDR3 in DNA: TGTGCCAGCAGCTTGGGGGGCCCCACCCAGTACTTC.

V gene TRBV30 combines with J gene TRBJ2-1; D is possibly TRBD1 (5 bases). This CDR3 has 13 amino acids. V was cut by 0 bases and J by 7 bases, with 10 bases left in between. The germline V gene encodes CDR1 GTSNPN and CDR2 SVGIG (reference sequence). The CDR3 nucleotides read TGTGCCTGGAGTGTACAGGTTGGGAATGAGCAGTTCTTC. Translating it yields CAWSVQVGNEQFF.

The J gene is TRBJ1-2, the V gene TRBV25-1, with D perhaps matching TRBD1 (6 bases). CDR1 and CDR2 (germline): MGHDK, SYGVNS. The CDR3 is 14 amino acids. V lost 8 bases, J lost 7 bases, and 20 bases lay in between. The CDR3 DNA sequence: TGTGCCAGCGGAGGGGGACTGGGATACTCTGGCTACACCTTC. The encoded protein is CASGGGLGYSGYTF.

This clonotype was counted only a few times. This rearrangement joins TRBV6-1 to TRBJ2-1; TRBD2 matches at 11 bases. Germline V gives CDR1 MNHNS, CDR2 SASEGT. The V and J ends lost 9 bases and 1 base, in that order; junction bases with no gene match: 2. The CDR3 runs to 14 residues. The CDR3 reads CASLAGGSYNEQFF. The CDR3 DNA is TGTGCCAGTCTAGCGGGAGGTTCCTACAATGAGCAGTTCTTC.

The rearrangement joins TRBV27 to TRBJ2-7; D call uncertain. Trimming stripped 0 bases from V and 7 bases from J, with 13 bases between. This CDR3 region has 14 residues. CDR1 and CDR2 from the germline V gene are MNHEY and SMNVEV (reference sequence). This CDR3 is CASSLSPVIPEQYF. CDR3 sequence (DNA): TGTGCCAGCAGTTTATCCCCAGTTATCCCAGAGCAGTACTTC.

The chain is built from TRBV4-3 and TRBJ1-5, with D possibly matching TRBD1 (6 bases). Per the germline V gene, CDR1 is LGHNA and CDR2 is YSLEER. Trimming took 0 bases from V and 4 from J, leaving 10 bases between them. CDR3 length: 15 amino acids. CDR3 loop: CASSQDWGLNQPQHF. CDR3 nucleotide sequence: TGCGCCAGCAGCCAAGATTGGGGGCTGAATCAGCCCCAGCATTTT.

This clonotype has more than one count but fewer than ten. V and J are TRBV27 and TRBJ2-1, with TRBD1 as a possible D gene (6 bases). The germline V and J ends were trimmed by 5 bases and 10 bases, with 18 bases remaining between them. The CDR3 extends over 14 amino acids. The germline gives CDR1 MNHEY, CDR2 SMNVEV (reference sequence). CDR3 nucleotide sequence: TGTGCCAGCAGTCCTGGGACAACCCCCCGAGAGCAGTTCTTC. Residues: CASSPGTTPREQFF.

This clonotype was seen a few times. The CDR3 sequence: CASSVKGTNYGYTF. The CDR3 DNA sequence: TGTGCCAGCAGCGTCAAGGGGACTAACTATGGCTACACCTTC. The chain has TRBV5-5 and TRBJ1-2; D is possibly TRBD1 (5 bases). The length of the CDR3 is 14 residues. The V end was cut by 4 bases, the J end by 0 bases, with 10 bases between. Germline V gives CDR1 SGHKS, CDR2 YYEKEE (reference sequence).

CDR3 residues: CSVAITGKNTEAFF. The CDR3 DNA sequence: TGCAGCGTTGCCATTACGGGGAAGAACACTGAAGCTTTCTTT. The V and J genes are TRBV29-1 and TRBJ1-1; D not resolved. Germline loops: CDR1 SQVTM, CDR2 ANQGSEA. The CDR3 length is 14 residues. The V end lost 4 bases, the J end lost 1 base, and 13 bases lay between the germline ends. Looking up the rest from reference TRBV29-1 and TRBJ1-1 gives the full variable domain: SAVISQKPSRDICQRGTSLTIQCQVDSQVTMMFWYRQQPGQSLTLIATANQGSEATYESGFVIDKFPISRPNLTFSTLTVSNMSPEDSSIYLCSVAITGKNTEAFFGQGTRLTVV.

This clonotype was seen more than once but under ten times. The chain has TRBV3-1 and TRBJ2-1; 12 bases agree with TRBD2. Germline CDR1 LGHDT, CDR2 YNNKEL (reference sequence). The CDR3 consists of 18 residues. Trimming removed 1 base from V and 8 bases from J; junction bases left unmatched: 12. The CDR3 DNA sequence: TGTGCCAGCAGCCAAGGGGTGACTAGCGGGGGCCCGGGGGATGAGCAGTTCTTC. Translation: CASSQGVTSGGPGDEQFF.

The chain employs TRBV10-1 and TRBJ2-1, with a tentative D call TRBD1 (6 bases). The germline CDR1 and CDR2 sequences are WNHNN and SYGVQD (reference sequence). Trimming took 8 bases from V and 0 from J, leaving 11 bases between them. CDR3 length equals 14 residues. CDR3: CASSTGISYNEQFF. CDR3 nucleotides: TGCGCCAGCTCAACAGGGATCTCCTACAATGAGCAGTTCTTC.

This clonotype was detected only a few times. The chain couples TRBV12-3 or TRBV12-4 to TRBJ2-7; TRBD1 agrees at 7 bases. The V gene end was trimmed by 5 bases and the J gene end by 2 bases; junction bases not matched to a gene: 3. The CDR3 length is 13 residues. CDR3 region: CASSRDSPYEQYF. CDR3 coding DNA: TGTGCCAGCAGTCGGGACAGCCCCTACGAGCAGTACTTC.

In its sample, this clonotype was seen a few times. J is TRBJ2-1 and V is TRBV5-1; TRBD2 is a possible D gene (6 bases). The length of the CDR3 is 15 residues. Germline values: CDR1 SGHRS, CDR2 YFSETQ. Trimming took off 0 bases at V and 9 bases at J, with 16 bases between the two ends. CDR3 sequence: CASSLGDLLSGEQFF. CDR3 nucleotides: TGCGCCAGCAGCTTGGGGGACCTCCTTAGCGGTGAGCAGTTCTTC.

This chain uses TRBV12-3 or TRBV12-4 with TRBJ2-5, with TRBD1 identical over 8 bases. Unmatched junction bases numbered 3, after V lost 4 bases and J lost 8 bases. The CDR3 spans 12 residues. CDR3 in amino acids: CASSSTGGTQYF. The CDR3 DNA reads TGTGCCAGCAGTTCAACAGGGGGAACCCAGTACTTC.

This clonotype was recorded a few times. The chain is built from TRBV27 and TRBJ1-6; no firm D call. This CDR3 spans 19 amino acids. Trimming shortened V by 5 bases and J by 0 bases, and 20 bases separated the two germline ends. The germline CDR1 and CDR2 sequences are MNHEY and SMNVEV (reference sequence). CDR3 coding DNA: TGTGCCAGCAGTGAAGACCAGGACGAGAGGAGCTCCTATAATTCACCCCTCCACTTT. As protein: CASSEDQDERSSYNSPLHF.

This rearrangement joins TRBV29-1 to TRBJ1-1, with D maybe TRBD1 (6 bases). Trimming removed 7 bases from V and 5 bases from J, with 17 bases in between. The CDR3 consists of 13 residues. The germline V gene encodes CDR1 SQVTM and CDR2 ANQGSEA. This CDR3 reads CSDLTGLDTEAFF. The CDR3 bases are TGCAGCGACCTGACAGGCCTGGATACTGAAGCTTTCTTT.

This chain connects TRBV28 to TRBJ2-3, with D perhaps being TRBD1 or TRBD2 (5 bases each). V lost 5 bases to trimming and J lost 3 bases, with 27 bases between them. CDR3 length: 19 residues. Germline values: CDR1 MDHEN, CDR2 SYDVKM. CDR3 region: CASSPGPPLVWGKTDTQYF. CDR3 DNA: TGTGCCAGCAGTCCAGGCCCCCCTCTAGTTTGGGGGAAGACAGATACGCAGTATTTT. The whole variable domain, filled in from reference TRBV28 and TRBJ2-3, reads DVKVTQSSRYLVKRTGEKVFLECVQDMDHENMFWYRQDPGLGLRLIYFSYDVKMKEKGDIPEGYSVSREKKERFSLILESASTNQTSMYLCASSPGPPLVWGKTDTQYFGPGTRLTVL.

The table lists this clonotype with a few counts. The chain joins TRBV5-1 to TRBJ1-2, with 7 bases lining up with TRBD1. The CDR3 extends over 15 amino acids. J was trimmed by 4 bases and V by 0 bases; bases with no gene match: 6. Germline CDR1 SGHRS, CDR2 YFSETQ. This CDR3 reads CASSLGATGFYGYTF. CDR3 in DNA: TGCGCCAGCAGCTTGGGGGCGACAGGGTTCTATGGCTACACCTTC.

The table lists this clonotype with a count of one. This chain joins TRBV7-9 and TRBJ1-1; no reliable D call. The CDR3 contains 13 residues. Trimming left V 6 bases short and J 3 bases short, with 11 bases between. In germline, CDR1 is SEHNR, CDR2 FQNEAQ (reference sequence). The CDR3 here is CASRERRDTEAFF. In DNA form, the CDR3 reads TGTGCCAGCAGGGAAAGACGGGACACTGAAGCTTTCTTT.

This clonotype occurred a few times. The chain carries TRBV12-3 or TRBV12-4 and TRBJ2-7; D is unresolved. V lost 0 bases and J lost 3, with 6 bases in between. This CDR3 contains 13 residues. The CDR3 DNA sequence: TGTGCCAGCAGTTTAGCCGTAATCTACGAGCAGTACTTC. Encoded protein: CASSLAVIYEQYF.

J is TRBJ1-3 and V is TRBV20-1, with D possibly being TRBD1 (6 bases). Between the trimmed V and J ends, which lost 6 bases and 0 bases, there was a span of 12 bases. Germline CDR1 DFQATT, CDR2 SNEGSKA (reference sequence). The CDR3 is 14 amino acids. CDR3 amino acids: CSADRSSSGNTIYF. In nucleotides, the CDR3 is TGCAGTGCAGACAGGTCCAGCTCTGGAAACACCATATATTTT.

V usage is TRBV12-3 or TRBV12-4 and J usage is TRBJ1-1; 7 bases map to TRBD1. The ends lost 5 bases at V and 5 bases at J; junction bases unmatched: 8. The CDR3 sequence is 14 residues long. The chain's CDR3 is CASSPAGGATEAFF. The CDR3 coding sequence is TGTGCCAGCAGTCCCGCAGGGGGGGCGACTGAAGCTTTCTTT.

This clonotype was seen a few times. This chain links TRBV6-5 with TRBJ1-2; D is possibly TRBD1 (6 bases). Trimming removed 8 bases from V and 6 bases from J, with 10 bases in between. CDR1 is MNHEY and CDR2 is SVGAGI in the germline V gene. The CDR3 covers 11 residues. CDR3 sequence (DNA): TGTGCCAGCTGGGACATAAATGGCTACACCTTC. Amino acid sequence: CASWDINGYTF.

This clonotype was counted a few times. This chain joins TRBV2 and TRBJ1-5; D gene uncertain. This CDR3 spans 12 amino acids. CDR1 is SNHLY, CDR2 FYNNEI, per germline. Deletions cut 0 bases from V and 7 bases from J, with 4 bases between. The CDR3 region has the DNA TGTGCCAGCAGTGAAGCTTGGCAGCCCCAGCATTTT. Protein product: CASSEAWQPQHF.

This clonotype was seen more than once but under ten times. The gene calls are TRBV12-3 or TRBV12-4 and TRBJ2-1, with D possibly TRBD2 on 6 matching bases. The V and J ends lost 5 bases and 8 bases respectively, with 19 bases between them. This CDR3 is 15 amino acids long. CDR3 protein: CASSPREPPGDEQFF. DNA for the CDR3: TGTGCCAGCAGTCCCCGGGAGCCTCCCGGGGATGAGCAGTTCTTC.

The gene calls are TRBV20-1 and TRBJ2-3, with D possibly TRBD2 on 6 matching bases. V lost 5 bases to trimming and J lost 4 bases, with 19 bases between them. The CDR3 loop spans 15 amino acids. CDR1 is DFQATT, CDR2 SNEGSKA, per germline (reference sequence). DNA of the CDR3: TGCAGTGCTGGGCCCCTCGGGAGTGTGCCAGATACGCAGTATTTT. Translation: CSAGPLGSVPDTQYF.